The 22 T cell receptor beta chains given below trace back to one sample, sequenced in a study of cytomegalovirus exposure and HLA in healthy donors. 60 Vbeta and 13 Jbeta primers were used in PCR. Sequencing was performed with immunoSEQ multiplex PCR; in TCRdb, only in-frame clones are kept and a portion is missing. The sample includes over 95,000 clones, more than 75% of them seen just once. Sequenced: PBMCs. These receptors originate from a woman in her 40s in good health and CMV-seropositive.

V usage is TRBV5-8 and J usage is TRBJ1-4, with no clear D. Germline V CDR1 and CDR2: SGHTS, YDEGEE. V gave up 4 bases and J gave up 1 base, with 14 bases separating them. The CDR3 loop spans 16 amino acids. The DNA of the CDR3 is TGTGCCAGCAGCCCGGAGGTGGGAGTAACTAATGAAAAACTGTTTTTT. Translating gives CASSPEVGVTNEKLFF.

V usage is TRBV5-1 and J usage is TRBJ2-7, with 8 bases that match TRBD1. Germline V lookup: CDR1 SGHRS, CDR2 YFSETQ. This CDR3 is 15 amino acids long. J lost 3 bases, V lost 3 bases, and 8 bases had no gene match. For the CDR3, the DNA is TGCGCCAGCAGCTACGTATCAGACAGGGGCTACGAGCAGTACTTC. Its protein is CASSYVSDRGYEQYF.

The chain links TRBV6-1 to TRBJ2-2, with D maybe TRBD2 (5 bases). Germline V CDR1 and CDR2: MNHNS, SASEGT. This CDR3 is built from 15 residues. Deletions cut 5 bases from V and 3 bases from J, with 13 bases between. CDR3 amino acids: CASSRGPKDTGELFF. The CDR3 DNA follows: TGTGCCAGCAGTAGAGGGCCGAAGGACACCGGGGAGCTGTTTTTT.

This clone was seen only a few times. Written as DNA, the CDR3 is TGTGCCAGCAGTCAAGAGACAGGGGGGACTTACTATGGCTACACCTTC. Its protein is CASSQETGGTYYGYTF. V usage is TRBV6-1 and J usage is TRBJ1-2, with TRBD1 matching over 9 bases. The V segment lost 5 bases and the J segment 3 bases; nucleotides outside the gene matches: 10. The CDR3 is made up of 16 amino acids. CDR1 is MNHNS, CDR2 SASEGT, per germline.

Only one count was recorded for this clone. The V call is TRBV5-6, the J call TRBJ2-7; 13 bases are shared with TRBD2. Germline V gene lookup returns CDR1 SGHDT and CDR2 YYEEEE. The CDR3 covers 16 residues. V dropped 5 bases and J dropped 2; count of bases not matched to a gene: 7. The CDR3 is CASSSLAGGNTYEQYF. The CDR3 nucleotides are TGTGCCAGCAGTTCACTAGCGGGGGGGAATACCTACGAGCAGTACTTC.

This clone was seen a few times. The rearrangement joins TRBV19 to TRBJ1-4; weak D call: TRBD1 (6 bases). Germline loops: CDR1 LNHDA, CDR2 SQIVND (reference sequence). This CDR3 region has 15 residues. V was trimmed by 5 bases and J by 0 bases, leaving 10 bases between them. The CDR3 sequence: CASSPDRSTNEKLFF. As DNA, the CDR3 is TGTGCCAGTAGTCCGGACAGATCAACTAATGAAAAACTGTTTTTT.

The chain couples TRBV6-6 to TRBJ1-4; possible D gene TRBD1, 6 bases. V was shortened by 6 bases and J by 5 bases, with 16 bases between the two germline ends. In germline, CDR1 is MNHNY, CDR2 SVGAGI (reference sequence). The CDR3 loop spans 15 amino acids. In DNA, the CDR3 is TGTGCCAGCAGCTATTCCGGACAGAGCAATGAAAAACTGTTTTTT. Amino acids: CASSYSGQSNEKLFF.

The chain is built from TRBV9 and TRBJ2-3; tentative D call: TRBD2 (5 bases). V was cut by 4 bases and J by 4 bases, with 16 bases left in between. CDR3 size: 15 residues. Germline lookup yields CDR1 SGDLS and CDR2 YYNGEE. CDR3 in amino acids: CASSPLHGVADTQYF. The CDR3 region has the DNA TGTGCCAGCAGCCCGCTTCACGGGGTTGCAGATACGCAGTATTTT.

The V gene is TRBV19, the J gene TRBJ1-2; possibly TRBD1 for D (5 bases). Trimming removed 3 bases from V and 4 bases from J, with 12 bases in between. The germline CDR1 and CDR2 sequences are LNHDA and SQIVND (reference sequence). The length of the CDR3 is 14 residues. CDR3 sequence (DNA): TGTGCCAGTAGTATCCTAGCGGGGGGCTATGGCTACACCTTC. As protein: CASSILAGGYGYTF.

The chain uses TRBV19 and TRBJ1-2, with TRBD1 matching 7 bases. V lost 6 bases to trimming and J lost 1 base; unmatched junction nucleotides: 11. The CDR3 is 16 amino acids. CDR1 is LNHDA, CDR2 SQIVND, per germline (reference sequence). The CDR3 DNA reads TGTGCCAGTAGAGTCCCGAGCAGGGACAGTAACTATGGCTACACCTTC. Its translation is CASRVPSRDSNYGYTF.

This clone was seen more than once but under ten times. The chain has TRBV4-1 and TRBJ1-5; the match to TRBD1 covers 8 bases. Germline values: CDR1 MGHRA, CDR2 YSYEKL. The ends lost 0 bases at V and 9 bases at J; junction bases unmatched: 7. The CDR3 is made up of 15 amino acids. CDR3 residues: CASSQDSGGKRPQHF. The CDR3 DNA reads as TGCGCCAGCAGCCAAGATTCAGGGGGCAAGAGGCCCCAGCATTTT.

The chain uses TRBV30 and TRBJ1-1, with no clear D. Trimming removed 0 bases from V and 6 bases from J, with 11 bases in between. Germline V CDR1 and CDR2: GTSNPN, SVGIG (reference sequence). The CDR3 has 13 residues. The CDR3 sequence is CAWSVSVLAEAFF. CDR3 nucleotides: TGTGCCTGGAGTGTTTCAGTATTGGCTGAAGCTTTCTTT.

V is TRBV5-1 and J is TRBJ1-1; D is unclear. The CDR3 consists of 13 residues. V was cut by 2 bases and J by 8 bases, with 13 bases left in between. Germline loops: CDR1 SGHRS, CDR2 YFSETQ. For the CDR3, the DNA is TGCGCCAGCAGCTTTGAGTCAGGTAGGGAAGCTTTCTTT. Translated, it gives CASSFESGREAFF. Supplemented by reference TRBV5-1 and TRBJ1-1, the full variable domain reads KAGVTQTPRYLIKTRGQQVTLSCSPISGHRSVSWYQQTPGQGLQFLFEYFSETQRNKGNFPGRFSGRQFSNSRSEMNVSTLELGDSALYLCASSFESGREAFFGQGTRLTVV.

J is TRBJ2-7 and V is TRBV2; 11 nucleotides align to TRBD2. The length of the CDR3 is 15 residues. Germline V gene data show CDR1 as SNHLY and CDR2 as FYNNEI. With V trimmed by 4 bases and J by 0 bases, 2 bases remained unmatched. The CDR3 spells CASSASGGSSYEQYF. CDR3 nucleotide sequence: TGTGCCAGCAGTGCTAGCGGGGGGTCCTCCTACGAGCAGTACTTC.

This chain uses TRBV5-4 with TRBJ1-2; D is ambiguous. This CDR3 is 15 amino acids long. Trimming shortened V by 0 bases and J by 0 bases, and 9 bases separated the two germline ends. Germline CDR1 SGHNT, CDR2 YYREEE (reference sequence). DNA of the CDR3: TGTGCCAGCAGCTTGGGAGGGATCACTAACTATGGCTACACCTTC. It is translated as CASSLGGITNYGYTF.

The chain couples TRBV5-1 to TRBJ2-1, with TRBD1 identical over 11 bases. After removal of 3 bases from V and 10 bases from J, the junction contained 6 bases not matched to a gene. The CDR3 runs 14 residues. CDR1 is SGHRS, CDR2 YFSETQ, per germline. The CDR3 spells CASSSPRTGGEQFF. For the CDR3, the DNA is TGCGCCAGCAGCTCACCTAGGACAGGGGGCGAGCAGTTCTTC.

This chain uses TRBV7-2 with TRBJ1-6; weak D call: TRBD1 (5 bases). The CDR3 has 15 residues. V lost 0 bases to trimming and J lost 2 bases, with 5 bases between them. Germline V gene data show CDR1 as SGHTA and CDR2 as FQGNSA. In DNA, the CDR3 is TGTGCCAGCAGCTTAGCGGACACCTATAATTCACCCCTCCACTTT. This translates into CASSLADTYNSPLHF.

CDR3 nucleotide sequence: TGCAGCGCCCGGGACTATCAAGAGACCCAGTACTTC. It encodes CSARDYQETQYF. This chain links TRBV29-1 with TRBJ2-5; 7 nucleotides match TRBD2. CDR1 is SQVTM and CDR2 is ANQGSEA in the germline V gene. This CDR3 spans 12 amino acids. The trim removed 7 bases at V and 2 bases at J, leaving 4 bases unmatched.

This chain uses TRBV2 with TRBJ2-3; 7 nucleotides agree with TRBD1. Trimming at V came to 7 bases and at J to 4 bases, leaving 8 bases not matched to a gene. The V gene's germline CDR1 is SNHLY and CDR2 FYNNEI. CDR3 length: 14 amino acids. CDR3 in amino acids: CASTKRQGADTQYF. The CDR3 region has the DNA TGTGCCAGCACTAAGCGGCAGGGGGCAGATACGCAGTATTTT. Variable domain in full (rest from reference TRBV2 and TRBJ2-3): EPEVTQTPSHQVTQMGQEVILRCVPISNHLYFYWYRQILGQKVEFLVSFYNNEISEKSEIFDDQFSVERPDGSNFTLKIRSTKLEDSAMYFCASTKRQGADTQYFGPGTRLTVL.

This clone was detected only a few times. The chain links TRBV28 to TRBJ1-5; D might be TRBD1 (6 bases). Between the trimmed V and J ends, which lost 5 bases and 2 bases, there was a span of 16 bases. CDR1 is MDHEN and CDR2 is SYDVKM in the germline V gene. The CDR3 has 16 amino acids. CDR3 loop: CASSPTGTLGNQPQHF. The CDR3 nucleotides are TGTGCCAGCAGTCCTACAGGGACCCTAGGCAATCAGCCCCAGCATTTT.

The chain recombines TRBV9 with TRBJ1-2, with D hard to call. Per the germline V gene, CDR1 is SGDLS and CDR2 is YYNGEE. CDR3 length: 14 residues. V shed 2 bases and J shed 8 bases, with 16 bases lying between them. CDR3 region: CASSVPSAAGGYTF. The CDR3, as DNA: TGTGCCAGCAGCGTCCCGTCGGCAGCGGGAGGCTACACCTTC.

V and J are TRBV2 and TRBJ1-2, with 10 bases aligning to TRBD1. The CDR3 has 14 amino acids. With V trimmed by 6 bases and J by 5 bases, 6 bases remained unmatched. The germline V gene encodes CDR1 SNHLY and CDR2 FYNNEI. For the CDR3, the DNA is TGTGCCAGCAGCGTGGACAGGGGGTCGTATGGCTACACCTTC. The encoded protein is CASSVDRGSYGYTF.